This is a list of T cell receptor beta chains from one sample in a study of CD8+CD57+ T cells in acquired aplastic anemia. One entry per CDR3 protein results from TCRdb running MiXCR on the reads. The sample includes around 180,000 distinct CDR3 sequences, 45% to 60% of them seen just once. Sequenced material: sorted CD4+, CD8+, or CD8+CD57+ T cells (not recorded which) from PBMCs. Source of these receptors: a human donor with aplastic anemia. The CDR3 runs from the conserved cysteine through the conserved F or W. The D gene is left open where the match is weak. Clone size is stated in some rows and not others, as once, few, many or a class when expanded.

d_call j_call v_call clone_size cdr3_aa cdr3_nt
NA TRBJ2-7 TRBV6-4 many CASRASGRSYEQYF TGTGCCAGCAGGGCCTCGGGGAGAAGTTACGAGCAGTACTTC
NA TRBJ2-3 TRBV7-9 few CATSRDATTQYF TGTGCCACCAGCAGAGATGCGACTACGCAGTATTTT
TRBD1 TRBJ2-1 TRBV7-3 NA CASRSVQGAGEQFF TGTGCCAGCAGGTCGGTCCAGGGGGCAGGTGAGCAGTTCTTC
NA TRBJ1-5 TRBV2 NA CASSEALGGGNQPQHF TGTGCCAGCAGTGAAGCATTGGGGGGGGGCAATCAGCCCCAGCATTTT
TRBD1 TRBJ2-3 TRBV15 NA CATSSSGTGSHTQYF TGTGCCACCAGCAGCTCCGGGACAGGGTCACATACGCAGTATTTT
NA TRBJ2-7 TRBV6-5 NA CASSYGSEQYF TGTGCCAGCAGTTACGGTTCCGAGCAGTACTTC
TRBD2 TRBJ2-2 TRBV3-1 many CASTTGGTNTGELFF TGTGCCAGCACCACGGGGGGGACGAACACCGGGGAGCTGTTTTTT
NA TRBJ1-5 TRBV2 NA CASLKESNQPQHF TGTGCCAGCCTGAAGGAGAGCAATCAGCCCCAGCATTTT
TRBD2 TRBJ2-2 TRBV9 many CASSSGGADTGELFF TGTGCCAGCAGCTCGGGGGGGGCCGACACCGGGGAGCTGTTTTTT
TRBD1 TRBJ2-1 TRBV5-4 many CASSLSGTASYNEQFF TGTGCCAGCAGCTTGTCCGGGACAGCCTCCTACAATGAGCAGTTCTTC
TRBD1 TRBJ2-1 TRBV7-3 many CASSLLGTVNNEQFF TGTGCCAGCAGCTTATTGGGGACAGTTAACAATGAGCAGTTCTTC
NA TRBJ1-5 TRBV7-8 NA CASSIRDGARNQPQHF TGTGCCAGCAGCATTCGTGACGGAGCGAGAAATCAGCCCCAGCATTTT
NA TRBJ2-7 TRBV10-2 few CASMTGRYEQYF TGCGCCAGTATGACAGGCCGCTACGAGCAGTACTTC
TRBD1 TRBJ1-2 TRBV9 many CASSEFRDRGYGYTF TGTGCCAGCAGCGAATTCCGGGACAGGGGTTATGGCTACACCTTC
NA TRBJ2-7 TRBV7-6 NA CASSLGDDYEQYF TGTGCCAGCAGCTTAGGGGACGACTACGAGCAGTACTTC
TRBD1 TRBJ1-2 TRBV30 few CAWRVGTGHGYTF TGTGCCTGGAGGGTTGGGACAGGGCATGGCTACACCTTC
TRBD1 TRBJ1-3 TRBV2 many CASKGQAISGNTIYF TGTGCCAGCAAGGGACAGGCTATCTCTGGAAACACCATATATTTT
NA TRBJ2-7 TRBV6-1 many CASRGTGMGFYEQYF TGTGCCAGCAGAGGGACGGGGATGGGGTTTTACGAGCAGTACTTC
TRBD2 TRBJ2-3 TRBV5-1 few CASSRNSGGIPDTQYF TGCGCCAGCAGCCGGAATAGCGGGGGGATCCCAGATACGCAGTATTTT
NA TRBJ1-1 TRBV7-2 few CASSLQQLEAFF TGTGCCAGCAGCTTACAACAACTTGAAGCTTTCTTT
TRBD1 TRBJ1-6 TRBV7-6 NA CASSLGTGAYNSPLHF TGTGCCAGCAGCTTGGGGACAGGGGCCTATAATTCACCCCTCCACTTT